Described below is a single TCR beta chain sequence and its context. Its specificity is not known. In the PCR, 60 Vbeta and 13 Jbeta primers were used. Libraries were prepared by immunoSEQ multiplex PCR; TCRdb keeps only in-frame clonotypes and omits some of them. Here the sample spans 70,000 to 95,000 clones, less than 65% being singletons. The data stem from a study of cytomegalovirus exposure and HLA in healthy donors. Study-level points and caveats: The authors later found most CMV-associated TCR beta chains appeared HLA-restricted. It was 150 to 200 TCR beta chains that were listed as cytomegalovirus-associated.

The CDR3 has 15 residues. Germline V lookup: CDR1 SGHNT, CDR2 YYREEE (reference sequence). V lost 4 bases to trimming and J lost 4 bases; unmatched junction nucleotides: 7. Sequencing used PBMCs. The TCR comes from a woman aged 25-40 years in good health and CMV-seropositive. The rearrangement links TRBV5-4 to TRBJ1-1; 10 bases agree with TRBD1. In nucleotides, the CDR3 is TGTGCCAGCAGCAACCCGGGACAGGGGATCACTGAAGCTTTCTTT. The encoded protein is CASSNPGQGITEAFF.